This T cell receptor beta chain derives from a study of metastatic and nonmetastatic thyroid tumors. Study information: Repertoire comparison spanned blood and tumor or nodule tissue of malignant and benign thyroid patients. Overall study results and limits: The reported finding was significantly higher TCR beta diversity in malignant thyroid tumors relative to benign nodules, in blood and tumor.

As processed by the authors: CDR3 was compared across clinicopathological groups, and the resulting differences were used to build a distant-metastasis classifier for papillary thyroid cancer. TCRdb redid the clone calls on the PCR reads using MiXCR. TCRdb assigned the V and J calls; the authors' analysis was not used. The sample holds some 39,000 clones; 15% to 20% are singletons and the top ten take around 22%. Thyroid surgery took place with no prior treatment in any patient. V was clipped by 1 base and J by 3 bases; unmatched bases: 13. The germline V gene encodes CDR1 DFQATT and CDR2 SNEGSKA (reference sequence). The length of the CDR3 is 18 residues. This clone was seen ten or more times. Its antigen is unknown.

The TCR comes from a female donor with papillary thyroid cancer or a benign thyroid nodule (not recorded which). Some clones in this sample may be carry-over from other donors' samples. The V and J genes are TRBV20-1 and TRBJ2-3; 10 bases align to TRBD2. Sequencing was carried out using blood. CDR3 nucleotides: TGCAGTGCTAGAGTACTAGCGGGGAGCGCCGGATGGACAGATACGCAGTATTTT. Residues: CSARVLAGSAGWTDTQYF.